These 22 T cell receptor beta chains originate from one sample sequenced in a study of early T cells in non-severe SARS-CoV-2 infection. TCRdb re-derived calls from the 5' RACE reads in MiXCR, one entry per CDR3 protein. This table holds over 50,000 distinct CDR3 sequences, under 8.5% found once. Sequences were obtained from whole blood. The receptors come from an adult who was a healthcare worker with PCR-confirmed SARS-CoV-2 infection or an uninfected control (not recorded which).

This sequence joins TRBV7-9 and TRBJ1-4, with 8 bases lining up with TRBD1. The CDR3 sequence is 12 residues long. Trimming at V came to 10 bases and at J to 8 bases, leaving 6 bases not matched to a gene. Germline assignment: CDR1 SEHNR and CDR2 FQNEAQ (reference sequence). CDR3 in amino acids: CATRGQDEKLFF. The CDR3 DNA reads as TGTGCCACTCGGGGACAGGACGAAAAACTGTTTTTT.

The CDR3 reads CASSYGTGREQYF. The CDR3 DNA follows: TGTGCCAGCAGTTACGGCACAGGGCGCGAGCAGTACTTC. The chain is built from TRBV6-6 and TRBJ2-7, with D perhaps TRBD1 (6 bases). V was cut by 2 bases and J by 6 bases, with 11 bases left in between. Germline V gene lookup returns CDR1 MNHNY and CDR2 SVGAGI (reference sequence). The CDR3 consists of 13 residues.

This clonotype occurred a few times. The chain has TRBV12-3 or TRBV12-4 and TRBJ2-1; D could derive from TRBD1 or TRBD2 (6 bases each). The CDR3 sequence is 15 residues long. V dropped 6 bases and J dropped 6 bases, with 18 bases sitting between them. CDR3 nucleotides: TGTGCCAGCAGCTTACTGGGGGGCCTGTCCAATGAGCAGTTCTTC. Translating it yields CASSLLGGLSNEQFF.

This clonotype ranks as medium-sized. The CDR3 loop is CSVEEDEGYYGYTF. In DNA, the CDR3 is TGCAGCGTTGAAGAGGACGAGGGATACTATGGCTACACCTTC. The gene calls are TRBV29-1 and TRBJ1-2; D call uncertain. V was clipped by 0 bases and J by 3 bases, with 11 bases between them. Germline-derived CDR1 and CDR2 are SQVTM and ANQGSEA. There are 14 residues in the CDR3. The whole variable domain, remainder taken from reference TRBV29-1 and TRBJ1-2, is SAVISQKPSRDICQRGTSLTIQCQVDSQVTMMFWYRQQPGQSLTLIATANQGSEATYESGFVIDKFPISRPNLTFSTLTVSNMSPEDSSIYLCSVEEDEGYYGYTFGSGTRLTVV.

This clonotype was seen at least ten times. The rearrangement uses TRBV7-6 and TRBJ2-7; TRBD1 is a possible D gene (6 bases). The V gene's germline CDR1 is SGHVS and CDR2 FNYEAQ. V was shortened by 10 bases and J by 0 bases, with 19 bases between the two germline ends. The CDR3 is 15 amino acids. The CDR3 nucleotides read TGTGCCACCTCTCCAGGGGAGACACCCTCCTACGAGCAGTACTTC. Encoded protein: CATSPGETPSYEQYF.

The chain joins TRBV5-5 to TRBJ2-7; the D call may be TRBD1 or TRBD2 (6 bases each). V was clipped by 2 bases and J by 0 bases, with 18 bases between them. The CDR3 spans 17 residues. CDR1 and CDR2 (germline): SGHKS, YYEKEE (reference sequence). The CDR3 is CASSFITPGASSYEQYF. CDR3 nucleotide sequence: TGTGCCAGCAGCTTTATCACCCCGGGGGCCTCCTCCTACGAGCAGTACTTC.

The table lists this clonotype with many counts. V and J are TRBV6-1 and TRBJ2-4; tentative D call: TRBD2 (6 bases). This CDR3 spans 14 amino acids. CDR1 MNHNS and CDR2 SASEGT come from the germline V gene. Trimming took off 3 bases at V and 8 bases at J, with 14 bases between the two ends. The chain's CDR3 is CASSDSPEGDIQYF. The CDR3 nucleotides are TGTGCCAGCAGTGACAGTCCGGAGGGAGACATTCAGTACTTC.

This clonotype was detected many times. This chain links TRBV20-1 with TRBJ2-7; 10 bases line up with TRBD1. CDR3 length: 13 residues. The trim removed 5 bases at V and 3 bases at J, leaving 4 bases unmatched. Per germline, CDR1 DFQATT and CDR2 SNEGSKA (reference sequence). CDR3 sequence: CSAPGTGVYEQYF. The DNA of the CDR3 is TGCAGTGCTCCCGGGACAGGGGTCTACGAGCAGTACTTC.

This clonotype qualifies as medium-sized. The V call is TRBV18, the J call TRBJ2-1, with D unclear. This CDR3 region has 13 residues. Per germline, CDR1 KGHSH and CDR2 LQKENI. The germline V and J ends were trimmed by 3 bases and 7 bases, with 10 bases remaining between them. This CDR3 reads CASSPSRENEQFF. CDR3 sequence (DNA): TGTGCCAGCTCACCGTCCCGCGAAAATGAGCAGTTCTTC.

This clonotype was seen many times. The chain carries TRBV4-2 and TRBJ1-5, with D perhaps TRBD1 (5 bases). The CDR3 length is 15 residues. The V gene's germline CDR1 is LGHNA and CDR2 YNFKEQ. The germline V and J ends were trimmed by 0 bases and 2 bases, with 8 bases remaining between them. Here the CDR3 DNA reads TGTGCCAGCAGCCAAGAGCGAGGGGGCAATCAGCCCCAGCATTTT. This encodes CASSQERGGNQPQHF.

This clonotype was found a few times. The chain uses TRBV28 and TRBJ2-1; D unresolved. In germline, CDR1 is MDHEN, CDR2 SYDVKM. This CDR3 comprises 11 residues. The ends were cut back, 2 bases at V and 7 bases at J, with 3 bases in the middle. CDR3 DNA: TGTGCCAGCAGTTTAAGGAATGAGCAGTTCTTC. This translates into CASSLRNEQFF.

This clonotype was counted a few times. The chain employs TRBV27 and TRBJ2-2, with a possible D match to TRBD1 (6 bases). V lost 3 bases, J lost 8 bases, and 10 bases lay in between. The CDR3 length is 13 residues. The germline gives CDR1 MNHEY, CDR2 SMNVEV (reference sequence). DNA for the CDR3: TGTGCCAGCAGTTTGAACAGGGCAGGGGAGCTGTTTTTT. Translating gives CASSLNRAGELFF.

The V and J genes are TRBV28 and TRBJ1-3; D perhaps matches TRBD1 (5 bases). Trimming pared 2 bases from V and 0 bases from J, leaving 11 bases between. Germline assignment: CDR1 MDHEN and CDR2 SYDVKM. The CDR3 length is 16 residues. CDR3 DNA: TGTGCCAGCAGTTTAATGGGACGAAGCTCTGGAAACACCATATATTTT. As protein: CASSLMGRSSGNTIYF.

Only a few counts were recorded for this clonotype. V and J are TRBV9 and TRBJ2-3; D ambiguous. The CDR3 length is 12 residues. Germline values: CDR1 SGDLS, CDR2 YYNGEE. V lost 0 bases to trimming and J lost 6 bases, with 5 bases between them. CDR3 nucleotide sequence: TGTGCCAGCAGCGTAGAGCGCGATACGCAGTATTTT. Translating it yields CASSVERDTQYF.

This clonotype appeared many times. The chain combines TRBV19 with TRBJ2-3; 7 positions agree with TRBD2. The ends lost 3 bases at V and 3 bases at J; junction bases unmatched: 12. CDR1 is LNHDA, CDR2 SQIVND, per germline (reference sequence). The CDR3 extends over 17 amino acids. In DNA form, the CDR3 reads TGTGCCAGTAGTATCGAGCGTGGGAGGGCCCAAACAGATACGCAGTATTTT. Translation: CASSIERGRAQTDTQYF.

This clonotype appeared many times. The genes are TRBV4-1 and TRBJ2-1; D remains unclear. Looked up from germline, CDR1 is MGHRA and CDR2 is YSYEKL. The CDR3 spans 13 residues. V shed 0 bases and J shed 3 bases, with 3 bases lying between them. CDR3 bases: TGCGCCAGCAGCCAAGACAGCTACAATGAGCAGTTCTTC. Its protein is CASSQDSYNEQFF.

This clonotype was seen once. This chain connects TRBV6-5 to TRBJ2-3; the D is unclear. This CDR3 has 13 amino acids. With 4 bases removed from V and 7 bases from J, the gap between germline ends came to 12 bases. Germline loops: CDR1 MNHEY, CDR2 SVGAGI. The chain's CDR3 is CASSSRLGNTQYF. In nucleotides, the CDR3 is TGTGCCAGCAGTTCGAGGTTGGGAAATACGCAGTATTTT.

This clonotype came up many times. This rearrangement joins TRBV5-1 to TRBJ1-5; D ambiguous. V gave up 0 bases and J gave up 4 bases, with 11 bases separating them. The germline V gene encodes CDR1 SGHRS and CDR2 YFSETQ. The CDR3 runs 15 residues. This chain's CDR3 is CASSLGTGSNQPQHF. CDR3 DNA: TGCGCCAGCAGCTTGGGCACGGGCTCGAATCAGCCCCAGCATTTT.

A remark on this clonotype: Relative to the germline gene, one junction end is altered; a read error may explain this. The chain uses TRBV4-2 and TRBJ2-4, with TRBD2 matching over 10 bases. CDR1 is LGHNA and CDR2 is YNFKEQ in the germline V gene. This CDR3 comprises 14 residues. The CDR3 DNA reads TGTGCCAGCAGCCGAGACCTAGCGGGAGCTTTCCAGGACTTC. Protein: CASSRDLAGAFQDF.

This clonotype appeared many times. The rearrangement joins TRBV20-1 to TRBJ2-1; 11 bases align to TRBD2. The CDR3 length is 13 residues. Germline CDR1 reads DFQATT; CDR2 reads SNEGSKA (reference sequence). V gave up 7 bases and J gave up 12 bases; unmatched junction bases: 11. CDR3 DNA sequence: TGCAGTGTCATAGCGGGGGGGCAAGGTCCGCAGTTCTTC. Protein: CSVIAGGQGPQFF.

This clonotype has ten or more counts. The rearrangement joins TRBV7-9 to TRBJ2-4; no clear D. Germline loops: CDR1 SEHNR, CDR2 FQNEAQ (reference sequence). The germline V and J ends were trimmed by 1 base and 0 bases, with 10 bases remaining between them. The CDR3 totals 16 residues. CDR3 loop: CASSLEVFGAKNIQYF. CDR3 DNA: TGTGCCAGCAGCTTAGAGGTCTTCGGAGCCAAAAACATTCAGTACTTC.

The rearrangement uses TRBV5-1 and TRBJ2-5, with no clear D. The germline V gene encodes CDR1 SGHRS and CDR2 YFSETQ. This CDR3 is 12 amino acids long. The germline V and J ends were trimmed by 1 base and 5 bases, with 6 bases remaining between them. Written as DNA, the CDR3 is TGCGCCAGCAGCTTGCCCTCGGAGACCCAGTACTTC. It is translated as CASSLPSETQYF.